Listed below are T cell receptor beta chains from one sample, sequenced in a study of prognosis after radiotherapy for stage I lung cancer. TCRdb called the multiplex PCR reads again in MiXCR, with one record for every CDR3 protein. The profile shows tens of thousands of distinct CDR3 sequences, just over 40% of them singletons. The specimen was PBMCs, collected before or after stereotactic body radiation therapy (not recorded which). All receptors derive from a donor at least 50 years old with non-small cell lung cancer. Both conserved end residues are part of each CDR3. A D gene is named only where the DNA matches it firmly. The size of a clone is reported for some rows only, either as once, few or many, or as a class for expanded clones.

j_gene	d_gene	abundance	v_gene	CDR3nt	CDR3aa
TRBJ1-2	.	many	TRBV7-9	TGTGCCAGCAGCTTAGTACAGGGTCGCTACACCTTC	CASSLVQGRYTF
TRBJ2-3	TRBD2	many	TRBV5-6	TGTGCCAGCAGCTCTTTTGGCTTGACTAGCGGCACAGATACGCAGTATTTT	CASSSFGLTSGTDTQYF
TRBJ2-5	.	few	TRBV7-9	TGTGCCAGCAGCTTAGAGGACTGGGAAGAGACCCAGTACTTC	CASSLEDWEETQYF
TRBJ2-5	.	many	TRBV6-2/TRBV6-3	TGTGCCAGCAGTGGCGAGGGACCGGCGCAGTACTTC	CASSGEGPAQYF
TRBJ2-1	.	many	TRBV27	TGTGCCAGCAGTTTATGGGCAGGGGGGGGCCACAATGAGCAGTTCTTC	CASSLWAGGGHNEQFF
TRBJ2-1	.	.	TRBV6-2/TRBV6-3	TGTGCCAGCAGTGGAGCTAGTGGGACGGGGCAGTTCTTC	CASSGASGTGQFF
TRBJ1-4	TRBD1	once	TRBV30	TGTGCCTGGAGGACAGGGGTAGTGGAAAAACTGTTTTTT	CAWRTGVVEKLFF
TRBJ1-5	.	many	TRBV4-1	TGCGCCAGCAGCCAAGATCATAGCCCCAATCAGCCCCAGCATTTT	CASSQDHSPNQPQHF
TRBJ1-5	TRBD1	many	TRBV6-1	TGTGCCACTACGACAGGGGTCGGGCAGCCCCAGCATTTT	CATTTGVGQPQHF
TRBJ2-5	TRBD2	many	TRBV2	TGTGCCAGCAAAGCTAGCGGGGGTTACCAAGAGACCCAGTACTTC	CASKASGGYQETQYF
TRBJ1-1	.	many	TRBV18	TGTGCCAGCTCACCAGAGCAGGGGCACACTGAAGCTTTCTTT	CASSPEQGHTEAFF
TRBJ2-1	TRBD1	many	TRBV5-4	TGTGCCAGCAGCTTCGGGACAGGGCCGTACAATGAGCAGTTCTTC	CASSFGTGPYNEQFF
TRBJ1-3	.	medium-sized	TRBV19	TGTGCCAGTAGTATGCGCCAAGGGACCAGCATCTCTGGAAACACCATATATTTT	CASSMRQGTSISGNTIYF
TRBJ2-5	TRBD2	once	TRBV19	TGTGCCAGTAGCACCGGGACTAGCGGGAGTTTACGCTTC	CASSTGTSGSLRF
TRBJ2-3	.	many	TRBV6-1	TGTGCCAGCACCGGGGGAGCCTACACAGATACGCAGTATTTT	CASTGGAYTDTQYF